The clone carrying this TCR beta chain was seen a single time. Its cognate antigen is unknown. The data stem from a study of shared clonotypes between healthy human individuals. This CDR3 has 15 amino acids. V was shortened by 5 bases and J by 0 bases, with 11 bases between the two germline ends. The germline V gene has CDR1 SEHNR and CDR2 FQNEAQ (reference sequence). Study results and caveats: Clonotype sharing among donors likely depends on sequencing depth.

TCRdb keeps only in-frame clones here, not all; method: immunoSEQ multiplex PCR. The sample has around 1.4 million clones, approximately 98.5% seen once. The sequence was collected from a man aged 25 to 40 in good health. The gene calls are TRBV7-9 and TRBJ2-1, with D perhaps matching TRBD1 (6 bases). The specimen sequenced was naive CD4+ T cells sorted from blood. As to subset: CD45RA+ positively selected. The CDR3: CASSRTGSSYNEQFF. The CDR3 coding sequence is TGTGCCAGCAGCCGAACAGGGAGCTCCTACAATGAGCAGTTCTTC.